This T cell receptor beta chain emerged from a study of T-cell memory formation after mild COVID-19. Study summary: Across donors, TCR clusters were largely donor specific. Findings of the study overall: Some SARS-CoV-2-responding clones were already detected in memory before infection. Clones contracting over day 15 to 85 were CD4/CD8 balanced, with later expanders leaning CD4+.

About this clonotype: Its antigen is unknown.

The length of the CDR3 is 12 residues. The ends were cut back, 2 bases at V and 6 bases at J, with 4 bases in the middle. Germline CDR1 reads SGHTA; CDR2 reads FQGTGA. TCRdb re-analysed the 5' RACE reads in MiXCR, keeping a single row per CDR3 protein. The repertoire consists of approximately 240,000 distinct CDR3 sequences, with about a sixth occurring once and the leading ten covering approximately 3.5%. The chain links TRBV7-3 to TRBJ2-2; D is unresolved. The receptor was isolated from a man aged 18 to 29 who had mild COVID-19 (a few samples of this study predate the infection). Cell type and time point are not known. Sequenced sample: PBMCs or a T cell subset sorted from them (not recorded which). The CDR3 DNA reads as TGTGCCAGCAGCTTATTGCCCGGGGAGCTGTTTTTT. Protein product: CASSLLPGELFF.